Sequencing of this T cell receptor beta chain was carried out in a study of blood T cell repertoires in COVID-19. As for the study in general: Acute and convalescent COVID-19 samples came from the United States, Italy and Spain.

The CDR3 extends over 15 amino acids. Trimming took 5 bases from V and 7 from J; bases not matched to a gene: 7. Germline CDR1 is SGHTA and CDR2 is FQGNSA. Sequencing was performed with immunoSEQ multiplex PCR; in TCRdb, only in-frame clones are kept and a portion is missing. The profile shows 120,000 to 150,000 clones, more than 80% of them singletons. This clone was detected only a few times. Those enrolled, adults aged roughly 18 to 89 years, came from 25 or so US areas. Participants reported their clinical history, and cohort assignment relied on those reports. Before they entered the study, exposed participants had met a COVID-19 case within 2 weeks.

The V and J genes are TRBV7-2 and TRBJ2-7, with TRBD2 identical over 14 bases. This TCR derives from a woman younger than 30 who had been exposed to COVID-19. The sequenced material came from PBMCs or T cells enriched from blood (not recorded which). CDR3 coding DNA: TGTGCCAGCAGCCACGCGGGACTAGCGGGAGTAGAGCAGTACTTC. It codes for CASSHAGLAGVEQYF.